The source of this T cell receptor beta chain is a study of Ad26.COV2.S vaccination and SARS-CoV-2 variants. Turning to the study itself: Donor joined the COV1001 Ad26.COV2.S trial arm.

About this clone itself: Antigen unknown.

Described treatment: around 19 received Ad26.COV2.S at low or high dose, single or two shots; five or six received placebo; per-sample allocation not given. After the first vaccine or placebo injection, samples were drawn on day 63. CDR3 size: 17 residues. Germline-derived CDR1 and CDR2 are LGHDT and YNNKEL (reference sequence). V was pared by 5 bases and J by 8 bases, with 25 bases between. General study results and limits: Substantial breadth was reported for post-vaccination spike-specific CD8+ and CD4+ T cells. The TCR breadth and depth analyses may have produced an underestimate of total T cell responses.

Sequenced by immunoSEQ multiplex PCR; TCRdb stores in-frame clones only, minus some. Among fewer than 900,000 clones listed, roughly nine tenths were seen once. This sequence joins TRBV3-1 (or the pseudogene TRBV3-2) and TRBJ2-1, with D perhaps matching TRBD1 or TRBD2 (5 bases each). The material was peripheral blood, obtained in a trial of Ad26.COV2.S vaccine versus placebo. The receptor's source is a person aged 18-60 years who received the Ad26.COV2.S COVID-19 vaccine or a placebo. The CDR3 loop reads CASSRIPGPPGQDEQFF. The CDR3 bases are TGTGCCAGCAGCAGGATACCGGGACCCCCAGGACAAGATGAGCAGTTCTTC.